This note documents a single T cell receptor (beta chain) sequence. Its antigen is unidentified. This entry comes from a study of cytomegalovirus exposure and HLA in healthy donors. Study-level findings and limits: One later analysis reportedly identified an Asian-associated ancestry cluster that showed fewer N-insertions than the roughly 670-donor mean. In terms of immune exposure information, only CMV serostatus was available. A later analysis reported that several of the most significant clusters appeared to be linked to common viral pathogens, among them Epstein-Barr virus.

Per the germline V gene, CDR1 is SNHLY and CDR2 is FYNNEI. The CDR3 contains 13 residues. The ends lost 6 bases at V and 10 bases at J; junction bases unmatched: 10. Primers included in the PCR were 60 Vbeta and 13 Jbeta primers. Original data processing: In a later analysis, the count reached 80 million or so unique TCR beta chains, with roughly 11 million shared. The data were produced by immunoSEQ multiplex PCR, yet TCRdb's version contains in-frame clones alone and is incomplete. The V and J calls and clone size were taken over from that table, and D and trimming were inferred from the DNA. The sample has 150,000 to 200,000 clones; over 60% are singletons.

Sample: PBMCs. This chain links TRBV2 with TRBJ1-2; 8 bases fit TRBD1. This TCR was recovered from a man between 40 and 49 years old in good health and CMV-seronegative. The chain's CDR3 is CASSGDRGGDYTF. The CDR3 coding sequence is TGTGCCAGCAGCGGTGACAGGGGAGGAGACTACACCTTC.